The source of this T cell receptor (beta chain) is a study of high-grade serous ovarian cancer treatment subgroups. For the study at large: Mean per sample: about 15,000 reads, just under 7,500 unique TCR beta rearrangements. General study points: TCR clonal relatedness correlated positively with neoantigen level.

A note on this clone: Its cognate antigen is unknown.

Tumor samples were obtained before definitive surgery or chemotherapy. Profiled with immunoSEQ multiplex PCR; TCRdb holds only in-frame clones, not every one. Among approximately 7,800 clones listed, about 62% were seen once. Sequencing was done on a sample of tumor tissue. This TCR came from a human donor with high-grade serous ovarian cancer.

The CDR3 protein is CASSLGKDGYTF. CDR3 sequence (DNA): TGTGCCAGCAGCTTAGGAAAAGATGGCTACACCTTC. The chain has TRBV7-2 and TRBJ1-2; no clear D gene. This CDR3 is built from 12 residues. The germline V gene encodes CDR1 SGHTA and CDR2 FQGNSA. The V and J ends lost 1 base and 6 bases respectively, with 6 bases between them.